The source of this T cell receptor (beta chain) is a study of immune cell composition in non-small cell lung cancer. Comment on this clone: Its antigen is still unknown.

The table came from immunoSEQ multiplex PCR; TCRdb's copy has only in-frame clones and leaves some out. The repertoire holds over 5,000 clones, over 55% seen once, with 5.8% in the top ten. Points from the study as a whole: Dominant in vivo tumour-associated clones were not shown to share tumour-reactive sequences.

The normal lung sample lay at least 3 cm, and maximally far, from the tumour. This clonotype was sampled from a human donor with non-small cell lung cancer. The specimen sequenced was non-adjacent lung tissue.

The CDR3 spells CAWSVQWDRGTETQYF. Written as DNA, the CDR3 is TGTGCCTGGAGTGTACAATGGGACAGGGGGACAGAGACCCAGTACTTC. The chain joins TRBV30 to TRBJ2-5, with TRBD1 matching 11 bases. The CDR3 loop spans 16 amino acids. Per the germline V gene, CDR1 is GTSNPN and CDR2 is SVGIG (reference sequence). After removal of 0 bases from V and 4 bases from J, the junction contained 7 bases not matched to a gene.